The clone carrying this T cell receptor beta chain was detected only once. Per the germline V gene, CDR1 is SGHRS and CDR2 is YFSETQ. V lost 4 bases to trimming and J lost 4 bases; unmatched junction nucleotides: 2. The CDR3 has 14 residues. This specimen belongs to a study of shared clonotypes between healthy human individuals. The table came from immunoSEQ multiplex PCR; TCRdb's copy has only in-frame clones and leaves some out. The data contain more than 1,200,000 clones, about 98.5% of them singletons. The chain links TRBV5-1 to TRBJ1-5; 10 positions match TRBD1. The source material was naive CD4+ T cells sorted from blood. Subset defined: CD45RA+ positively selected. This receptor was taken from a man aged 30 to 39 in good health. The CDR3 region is CASSQGQGNQPQHF. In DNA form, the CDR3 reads TGCGCCAGCAGCCAGGGACAGGGGAATCAGCCCCAGCATTTT. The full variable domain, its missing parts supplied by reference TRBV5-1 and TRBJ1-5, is KAGVTQTPRYLIKTRGQQVTLSCSPISGHRSVSWYQQTPGQGLQFLFEYFSETQRNKGNFPGRFSGRQFSNSRSEMNVSTLELGDSALYLCASSQGQGNQPQHFGDGTRLSIL.